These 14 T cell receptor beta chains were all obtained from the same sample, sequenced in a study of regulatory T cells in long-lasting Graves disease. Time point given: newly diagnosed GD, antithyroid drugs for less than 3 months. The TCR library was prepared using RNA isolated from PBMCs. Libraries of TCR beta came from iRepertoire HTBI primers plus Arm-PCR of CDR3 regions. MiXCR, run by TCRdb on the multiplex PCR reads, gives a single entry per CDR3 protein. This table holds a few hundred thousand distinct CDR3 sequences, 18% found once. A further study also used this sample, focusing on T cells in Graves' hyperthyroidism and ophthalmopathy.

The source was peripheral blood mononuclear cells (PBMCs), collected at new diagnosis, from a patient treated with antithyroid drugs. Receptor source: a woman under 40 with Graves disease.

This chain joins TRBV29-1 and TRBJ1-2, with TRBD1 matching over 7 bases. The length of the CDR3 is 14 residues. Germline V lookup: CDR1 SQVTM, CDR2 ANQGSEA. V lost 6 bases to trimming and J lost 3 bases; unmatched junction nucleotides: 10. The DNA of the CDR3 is TGCAGCGTGATTAGCAGGACAGGAGACTATGGCTACACCTTC. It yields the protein CSVISRTGDYGYTF.

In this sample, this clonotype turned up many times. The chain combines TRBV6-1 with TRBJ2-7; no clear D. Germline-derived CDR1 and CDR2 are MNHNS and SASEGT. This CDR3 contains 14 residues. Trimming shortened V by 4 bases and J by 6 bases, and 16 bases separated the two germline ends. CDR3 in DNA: TGTGCCAGCAGTGTCTTACACGAAGGAAGCGAGCAGTACTTC. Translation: CASSVLHEGSEQYF.

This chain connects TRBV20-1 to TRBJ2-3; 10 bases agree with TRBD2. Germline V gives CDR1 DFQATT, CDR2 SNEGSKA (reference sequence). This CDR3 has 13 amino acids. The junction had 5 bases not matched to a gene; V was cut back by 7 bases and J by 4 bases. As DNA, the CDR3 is TGCAGTGGGGAGGGGACTAGCGCAGATACGCAGTATTTT. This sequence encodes CSGEGTSADTQYF.

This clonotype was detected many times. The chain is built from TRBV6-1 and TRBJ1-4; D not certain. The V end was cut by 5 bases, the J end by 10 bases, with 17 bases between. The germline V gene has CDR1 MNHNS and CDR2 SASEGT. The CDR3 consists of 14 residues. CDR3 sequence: CASSRPGPNGKLFF. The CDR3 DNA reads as TGTGCCAGCAGTCGTCCGGGCCCAAACGGAAAACTGTTTTTT.

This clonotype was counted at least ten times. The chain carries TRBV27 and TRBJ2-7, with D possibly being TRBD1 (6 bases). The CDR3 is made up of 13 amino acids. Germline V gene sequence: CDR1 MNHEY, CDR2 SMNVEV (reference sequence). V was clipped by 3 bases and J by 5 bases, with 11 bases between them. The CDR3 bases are TGTGCCAGCAGTTTCCAGGGGCGTGACGAGCAGTACTTC. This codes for CASSFQGRDEQYF.

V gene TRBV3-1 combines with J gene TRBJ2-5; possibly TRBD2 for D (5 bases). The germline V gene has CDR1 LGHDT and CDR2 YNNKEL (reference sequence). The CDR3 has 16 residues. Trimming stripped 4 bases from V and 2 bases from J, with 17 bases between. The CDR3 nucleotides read TGTGCCAGCAGCCCCCTCGGGATGGGATTACAAGAGACCCAGTACTTC. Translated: CASSPLGMGLQETQYF.

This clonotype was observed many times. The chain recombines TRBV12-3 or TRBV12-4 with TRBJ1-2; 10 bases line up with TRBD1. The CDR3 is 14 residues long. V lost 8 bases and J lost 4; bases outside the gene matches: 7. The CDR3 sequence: CASSVRTGGYGYTF. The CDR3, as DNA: TGTGCCAGCTCTGTAAGGACAGGGGGCTATGGCTACACCTTC.

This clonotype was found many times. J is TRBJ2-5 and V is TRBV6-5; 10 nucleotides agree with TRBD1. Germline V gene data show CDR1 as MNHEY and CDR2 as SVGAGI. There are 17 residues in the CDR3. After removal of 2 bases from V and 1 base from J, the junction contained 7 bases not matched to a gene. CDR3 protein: CASSYQNRQGAQETQYF. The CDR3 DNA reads TGTGCCAGCAGTTACCAAAATAGACAGGGGGCCCAAGAGACCCAGTACTTC.

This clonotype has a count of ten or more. Here the CDR3 DNA reads TGTGCCAGCAGCAAGGGACACCGAAACACTGAAGCTTTCTTT. As protein: CASSKGHRNTEAFF. The V gene is TRBV5-6, the J gene TRBJ1-1, with D perhaps TRBD1 (6 bases). The CDR3 length is 14 residues. Germline CDR1 SGHDT, CDR2 YYEEEE. V shed 4 bases and J shed 2 bases, with 12 bases lying between them.

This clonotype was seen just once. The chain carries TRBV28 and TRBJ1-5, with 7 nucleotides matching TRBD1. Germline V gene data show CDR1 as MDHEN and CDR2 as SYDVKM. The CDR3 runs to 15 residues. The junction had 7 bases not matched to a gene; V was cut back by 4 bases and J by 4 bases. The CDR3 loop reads CASSSRQGRNQPQHF. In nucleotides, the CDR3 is TGTGCCAGCAGTTCCCGACAGGGTAGAAATCAGCCCCAGCATTTT.

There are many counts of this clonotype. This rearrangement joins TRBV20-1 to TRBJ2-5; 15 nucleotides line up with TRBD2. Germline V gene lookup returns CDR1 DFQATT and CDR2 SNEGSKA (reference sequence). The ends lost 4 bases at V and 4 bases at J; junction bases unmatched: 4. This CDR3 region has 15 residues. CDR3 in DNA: TGCAGTGCTATTCGGACTAGCGGGGGGGTAGAGACCCAGTACTTC. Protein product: CSAIRTSGGVETQYF.

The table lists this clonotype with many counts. CDR3 DNA: TGTGCCAGCAGTTACGGGGGCCGGTACAATGAGCAGTTCTTC. Encoded protein: CASSYGGRYNEQFF. This chain links TRBV6-2 or TRBV6-3 with TRBJ2-1, with D tentatively TRBD1 (6 bases). Germline values: CDR1 MNHEY, CDR2 SVGEGT. The CDR3 has 14 amino acids. Between the trimmed V and J ends, which lost 2 bases and 4 bases, there was a span of 9 bases.

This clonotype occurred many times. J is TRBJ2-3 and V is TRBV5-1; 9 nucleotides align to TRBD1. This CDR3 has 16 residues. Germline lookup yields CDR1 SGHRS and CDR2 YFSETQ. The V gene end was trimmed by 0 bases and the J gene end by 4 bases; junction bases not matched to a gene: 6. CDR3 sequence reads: CASSLAEGQGSDTQYF. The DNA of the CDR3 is TGCGCCAGCAGCTTGGCCGAAGGACAGGGGTCAGATACGCAGTATTTT.

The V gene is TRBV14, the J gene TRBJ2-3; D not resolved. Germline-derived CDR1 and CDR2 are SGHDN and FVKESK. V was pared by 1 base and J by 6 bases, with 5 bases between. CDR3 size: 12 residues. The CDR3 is CASSQVPDTQYF. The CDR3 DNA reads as TGTGCCAGCAGCCAAGTACCCGATACGCAGTATTTT.